This paragraph covers one T cell receptor beta chain sequence. This clone is a singleton in its sample. Its cognate antigen has yet to be identified. There are no base qualities to consult, and no much larger clone falls within one base. Libraries were built with the immunoSEQ multiplex PCR assay. On the authors' methods: How frequently each TCR V beta family was used was compared between the sorted CD8+ T cell populations from blood, dermis and epidermis. TCRdb stores this immuneACCESS table with in-frame sequences only. Part of the clones is absent; in the studies checked, under half of the shortfall reflects unresolved V genes, and no reason is known for the rest. Clone size and V and J calls were adopted from that table, with D and trimming inferred from the DNA. The sample contains about 1,500 clones, 55% to 75% of them found a single time. Of the sample, 30% to 35% is held by the ten largest clones.

This record comes from a study of CD49a tissue-resident CD8 T cells in human skin (TCRdb year 2017). Study-level background: The study looked at subsets of tissue-resident memory CD8+ T cells in human skin, with the subsets defined by expression of CD49a, CD69 and CD103.

For 5 or 6 healthy donors, sorted CD8+ T cells taken from blood, dermis and epidermis had their TCR beta CDR3 regions analysed. Both blood and skin samples were provided by each TCR-sequenced donor, and all TCR-sequenced donors were healthy individuals. Sorting was used to isolate CD8+ T cell populations ahead of TCR beta sequencing. Taken from cysteine to phenylalanine, the CDR3 has 14 residues. This entry keeps only the CDR3 DNA: 42 bases, framed from base 1. V is trimmed back by 4 bases and J by 3 bases, and the junction contains 2 bases that no gene match accounts for. Sequences MNHEY (CDR1) and SMNVEV (CDR2) are obtained from the germline V gene (reference sequence).

The clonotype was recovered from a human donor in good health. The chain joins TRBV27 to TRBJ2-7, with 11 junctional bases fitting TRBD2. Sequencing used CLA- CD8+ effector memory T cells sorted from blood. The DNA is TGTGCCAGCAGTTCTACTAGCGGGAGCTACGAGCAGTACTTC. It translates as CASSSTSGSYEQYF.